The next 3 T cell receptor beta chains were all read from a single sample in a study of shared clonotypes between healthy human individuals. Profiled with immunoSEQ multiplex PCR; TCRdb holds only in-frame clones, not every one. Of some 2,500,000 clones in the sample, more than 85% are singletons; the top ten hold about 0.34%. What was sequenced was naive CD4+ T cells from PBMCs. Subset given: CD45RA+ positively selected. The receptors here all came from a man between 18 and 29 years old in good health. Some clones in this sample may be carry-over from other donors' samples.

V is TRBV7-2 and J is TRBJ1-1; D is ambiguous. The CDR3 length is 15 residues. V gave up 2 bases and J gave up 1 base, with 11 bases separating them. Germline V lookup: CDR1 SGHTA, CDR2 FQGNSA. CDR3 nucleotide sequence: TGTGCCAGCAGCTTACTGGGCAGTCCGAACACTGAAGCTTTCTTT. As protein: CASSLLGSPNTEAFF.

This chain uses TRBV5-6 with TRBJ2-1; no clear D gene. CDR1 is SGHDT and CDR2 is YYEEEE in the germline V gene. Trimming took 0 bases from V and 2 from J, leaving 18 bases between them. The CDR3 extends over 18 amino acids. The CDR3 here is CASSLGFLGEQTYNEQFF. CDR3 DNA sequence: TGTGCCAGCAGCTTGGGGTTTTTGGGCGAGCAGACCTACAATGAGCAGTTCTTC. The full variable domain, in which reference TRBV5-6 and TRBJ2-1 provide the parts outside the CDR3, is DAGVTQSPTHLIKTRGQQVTLRCSPKSGHDTVSWYQQALGQGPQFIFQYYEEEERQRGNFPDRFSGHQFPNYSSELNVNALLLGDSALYLCASSLGFLGEQTYNEQFFGPGTRLTVL.

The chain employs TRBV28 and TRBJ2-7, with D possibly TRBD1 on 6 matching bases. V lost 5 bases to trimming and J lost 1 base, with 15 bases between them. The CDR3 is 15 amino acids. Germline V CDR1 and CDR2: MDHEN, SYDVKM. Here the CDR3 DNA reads TGTGCCAGCAGTCTGGACAGTCCCTTATCCTACGAGCAGTACTTC. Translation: CASSLDSPLSYEQYF.